This passage covers 29 T cell receptor beta chains from one sample sequenced in a study of T cells after yellow fever vaccination. One entry per CDR3 protein, called by TCRdb with MiXCR from the 5' RACE reads. The sample has about 550,000 distinct CDR3 sequences; roughly a fifth are singletons. Specimen: PBMCs, collected 15 days after the yellow fever booster vaccination. These receptors all stem from a man aged 25 to 40 who received the YFV17D yellow fever vaccine.

Here the CDR3 reads CASSQDRANEQYF. Written as DNA, the CDR3 is TGCGCCAGCAGCCAAGACAGGGCGAACGAGCAGTACTTC. The J gene is TRBJ2-7, the V gene TRBV4-3; D is perhaps TRBD1 (5 bases). The germline gives CDR1 LGHNA, CDR2 YSLEER. V shed 0 bases and J shed 5 bases, with 8 bases lying between them. This CDR3 has 13 residues.

The chain couples TRBV9 to TRBJ2-1; 7 nucleotides line up with TRBD1. The CDR3 consists of 15 residues. V gave up 3 bases and J gave up 0 bases; unmatched junction bases: 3. Per germline, CDR1 SGDLS and CDR2 YYNGEE. The CDR3 DNA follows: TGTGCCAGCAGCGAGACAGGGAGCTCCTACAATGAGCAGTTCTTC. Protein sequence: CASSETGSSYNEQFF.

This clonotype came up a few times. The chain uses TRBV20-1 and TRBJ2-5; 10 bases map to TRBD2. The CDR3 has 15 residues. The trim removed 3 bases at V and 2 bases at J, leaving 6 bases unmatched. Germline values: CDR1 DFQATT, CDR2 SNEGSKA (reference sequence). The CDR3 DNA follows: TGCAGTGCTAGGGGAGCGGGGGGGTTTCAAGAGACCCAGTACTTC. Amino acids: CSARGAGGFQETQYF.

This clonotype was seen more than once but under ten times. The rearrangement links TRBV4-3 to TRBJ2-5; D is uncertain. CDR3 size: 13 residues. Trimming shortened V by 4 bases and J by 5 bases, and 11 bases separated the two germline ends. Germline V CDR1 and CDR2: LGHNA, YSLEER. CDR3 protein: CASSRQVGETQYF. Written as DNA, the CDR3 is TGCGCCAGCAGCCGCCAAGTCGGGGAGACCCAGTACTTC.

The genes are TRBV20-1 and TRBJ2-4; the D gene is possibly TRBD1 (6 bases). Germline V gene lookup returns CDR1 DFQATT and CDR2 SNEGSKA (reference sequence). Between the trimmed V and J ends, which lost 0 bases and 13 bases, there was a span of 13 bases. This CDR3 has 12 residues. The CDR3 spells CSARDPQGVQYF. Here the CDR3 DNA reads TGCAGTGCTAGAGACCCACAGGGCGTCCAGTACTTC.

The rearrangement uses TRBV4-3 and TRBJ2-1, with 15 bases aligning to TRBD2. There are 16 residues in the CDR3. With V trimmed by 4 bases and J by 7 bases, 5 bases remained unmatched. Germline CDR1 is LGHNA and CDR2 is YSLEER. Here the CDR3 DNA reads TGCGCCAGCAGCCTCCTGGGACTAGCGGGAGGTAATGAGCAGTTCTTC. It translates to CASSLLGLAGGNEQFF.

This clonotype was counted many times. This chain joins TRBV7-9 and TRBJ2-5, with D hard to call. V was trimmed by 6 bases and J by 9 bases, leaving 2 bases between them. The CDR3 runs to 8 residues. CDR1 SEHNR and CDR2 FQNEAQ come from the germline V gene (reference sequence). CDR3 sequence (DNA): TGTGCCAGCAGTCCCCAGTACTTC. It encodes CASSPQYF.

The chain is built from TRBV28 and TRBJ2-2, with 8 positions matching TRBD2. The germline V gene has CDR1 MDHEN and CDR2 SYDVKM. The trim removed 8 bases at V and 3 bases at J, leaving 11 bases unmatched. The CDR3 is made up of 16 amino acids. The CDR3 DNA is TGTGCCAGCGTACCATCGGGACTAGTTTACACCGGGGAGCTGTTTTTT. Translated, it gives CASVPSGLVYTGELFF.

The rearrangement joins TRBV7-9 to TRBJ2-1; D is uncertain. V lost 2 bases, J lost 3 bases, and 11 bases lay in between. Looked up from germline, CDR1 is SEHNR and CDR2 is FQNEAQ (reference sequence). This CDR3 region has 15 residues. CDR3 DNA: TGTGCCAGCAGCTTACGCTCGGTAGACTACAATGAGCAGTTCTTC. Its protein is CASSLRSVDYNEQFF.

This clonotype was counted between two and nine times. V is TRBV4-3 and J is TRBJ2-1; D ambiguous. Germline-derived CDR1 and CDR2 are LGHNA and YSLEER. CDR3 length: 14 amino acids. Trimming left V 0 bases short and J 2 bases short, with 5 bases between. CDR3 DNA sequence: TGCGCCAGCAGCCAAGAGATAACCTACAATGAGCAGTTCTTC. It encodes CASSQEITYNEQFF.

This clonotype has just a few counts. The J gene is TRBJ2-7, the V gene TRBV14, with D unclear. CDR1 is SGHDN and CDR2 is FVKESK in the germline V gene. This CDR3 is 13 amino acids long. V shed 2 bases and J shed 4 bases, with 9 bases lying between them. CDR3 DNA: TGTGCCAGCAGCCAACGACCCGAATACGAGCAGTACTTC. Protein: CASSQRPEYEQYF.

Many counts were recorded for this clonotype. The rearrangement uses TRBV20-1 and TRBJ1-1, with D perhaps TRBD1 (5 bases). This CDR3 has 13 residues. With 1 base removed from V and 2 bases from J, the gap between germline ends came to 8 bases. CDR1 DFQATT and CDR2 SNEGSKA come from the germline V gene (reference sequence). The CDR3 spells CSARGGSNTEAFF. The CDR3 nucleotides read TGCAGTGCTAGAGGGGGGAGTAACACTGAAGCTTTCTTT.

This clonotype was observed at least ten times. The chain employs TRBV20-1 and TRBJ1-5; tentative D call: TRBD1 (6 bases). The CDR3 is made up of 13 amino acids. Germline-derived CDR1 and CDR2 are DFQATT and SNEGSKA (reference sequence). The V gene lost 3 bases and the J gene lost 7 bases, with 13 bases spanning the gap. CDR3 loop: CSARGHWNQPQHF. The DNA of the CDR3 is TGCAGTGCTAGGGGACACTGGAACCAGCCCCAGCATTTT.

This clonotype has more than one count but fewer than ten. The V call is TRBV6-1, the J call TRBJ2-3; 7 bases fit TRBD1. Germline V gene lookup returns CDR1 MNHNS and CDR2 SASEGT. Trimming cost V 6 bases and J 2 bases; bases outside gene matches: 5. The CDR3 loop spans 14 amino acids. The CDR3 DNA reads as TGTGCCAGCAGAATGACAGGGCCCACAGATACGCAGTATTTT. This encodes CASRMTGPTDTQYF.

The CDR3: CASSPPGWRNNDYEQYF. CDR3 DNA: TGTGCCAGCTCACCACCGGGGTGGCGAAATAATGACTACGAGCAGTACTTC. The chain employs TRBV18 and TRBJ2-7; unclear D gene. The CDR3 has 17 residues. Per germline, CDR1 KGHSH and CDR2 LQKENI. Trimming removed 0 bases at V and 3 bases at J, with 18 bases between.

The V and J genes are TRBV6-2 or TRBV6-3 and TRBJ1-5; D possibly corresponds to TRBD1 (5 bases). V was cut by 2 bases and J by 2 bases, with 13 bases left in between. The CDR3 sequence is 16 residues long. Per the germline V gene, CDR1 is MNHEY and CDR2 is SVGEGT. CDR3 loop: CASSYGLGRGNQPQHF. CDR3 in DNA: TGTGCCAGCAGTTACGGGCTGGGACGGGGCAATCAGCCCCAGCATTTT.

This clonotype was picked up a small number of times. CDR3 DNA sequence: TGTGCCAGCAGTTACGGGATAGGGTACACCGGGGAGCTGTTTTTT. This encodes CASSYGIGYTGELFF. This chain links TRBV6-2 or TRBV6-3 with TRBJ2-2; D gene ambiguous. The germline V gene has CDR1 MNHEY and CDR2 SVGEGT. The CDR3 spans 15 residues. Trimming removed 2 bases from V and 3 bases from J, with 10 bases in between.

The chain combines TRBV4-2 with TRBJ2-1, with 7 bases identical to TRBD2. Germline-derived CDR1 and CDR2 are LGHNA and YNFKEQ. V was clipped by 1 base and J by 12 bases; unmatched bases: 6. The CDR3 length is 13 residues. The CDR3 DNA reads TGTGCCAGCAGCCAAGTCACGGGGGAGGGGCAGTTCTTC. This encodes CASSQVTGEGQFF.

This clonotype was observed a few times. The CDR3 reads CASSFELESSDTQYF. The CDR3 nucleotides are TGTGCCAGCAGCTTCGAACTGGAGTCTTCAGATACGCAGTATTTT. The rearrangement links TRBV7-9 to TRBJ2-3; no definite D call. Germline V gene sequence: CDR1 SEHNR, CDR2 FQNEAQ (reference sequence). The CDR3 loop spans 15 amino acids. Trimming left V 3 bases short and J 4 bases short, with 14 bases between.

The chain joins TRBV10-3 to TRBJ2-1; D not resolved. CDR1 and CDR2 from the germline V gene are ENHRY and SYGVKD. The ends were cut back, 0 bases at V and 4 bases at J, with 7 bases in the middle. The CDR3 sequence is 14 residues long. In DNA form, the CDR3 reads TGTGCCATCAGTGAGTCTTGGGTATACAATGAGCAGTTCTTC. This encodes CAISESWVYNEQFF.

This clonotype turned up a few times. This rearrangement joins TRBV10-3 to TRBJ2-5, with a tentative D call TRBD2 (5 bases). Between the trimmed V and J ends, which lost 3 bases and 7 bases, there was a span of 9 bases. Germline assignment: CDR1 ENHRY and CDR2 SYGVKD. CDR3 size: 12 residues. The CDR3 sequence: CAISDVEATQYF. The CDR3 DNA follows: TGTGCCATCAGTGACGTGGAGGCGACCCAGTACTTC.

The V call is TRBV12-3 or TRBV12-4, the J call TRBJ2-1; 13 bases fit TRBD2. With V trimmed by 3 bases and J by 7 bases, 9 bases remained unmatched. The CDR3 length is 17 residues. CDR3 in amino acids: CASSFRTGLAGANEQFF. The CDR3, as DNA: TGTGCCAGCAGTTTCAGAACCGGACTAGCGGGAGCTAATGAGCAGTTCTTC.

This rearrangement joins TRBV4-3 to TRBJ2-7; D unclear. V was shortened by 8 bases and J by 3 bases, with 14 bases between the two germline ends. The CDR3 runs 13 residues. Germline lookup yields CDR1 LGHNA and CDR2 YSLEER. The CDR3 reads CASSPGSYYEQYF. DNA of the CDR3: TGCGCCAGCTCCCCCGGGTCCTACTACGAGCAGTACTTC.

This clonotype occurred a few times. The V call is TRBV7-2, the J call TRBJ2-5, with D tentatively TRBD2 (5 bases). The germline V gene encodes CDR1 SGHTA and CDR2 FQGNSA. V lost 6 bases, J lost 4 bases, and 18 bases lay in between. This CDR3 has 15 amino acids. CDR3 sequence: CASRSGGLARETQYF. CDR3 DNA sequence: TGTGCCAGCAGGAGTGGTGGCCTAGCAAGAGAGACCCAGTACTTC. The full variable domain, rest sourced from reference TRBV7-2 and TRBJ2-5, is GAGVSQSPSNKVTEKGKDVELRCDPISGHTALYWYRQSLGQGLEFLIYFQGNSAPDKSGLPSDRFSAERTGGSVSTLTIQRTQQEDSAVYLCASRSGGLARETQYFGPGTRLLVL.

J is TRBJ2-7 and V is TRBV6-1; D may be TRBD2 (5 bases). V lost 7 bases, J lost 0 bases, and 10 bases lay in between. The CDR3 length is 13 residues. Germline-derived CDR1 and CDR2 are MNHNS and SASEGT. The CDR3 protein is CASNRGSSYEQYF. CDR3 nucleotide sequence: TGTGCCAGCAACCGAGGGAGCTCCTACGAGCAGTACTTC.

The chain has TRBV20-1 and TRBJ1-5; no firm D call. The CDR3 loop spans 14 amino acids. Germline V gene data show CDR1 as DFQATT and CDR2 as SNEGSKA (reference sequence). Trimming pared 3 bases from V and 0 bases from J, leaving 9 bases between. CDR3 residues: CSASLLYSNQPQHF. CDR3 in DNA: TGCAGTGCTAGTCTGCTGTATAGCAATCAGCCCCAGCATTTT.

This clonotype was picked up a small number of times. The genes are TRBV12-3 or TRBV12-4 and TRBJ2-4; D not resolved. V was cut by 4 bases and J by 0 bases, with 4 bases left in between. CDR3 length: 13 amino acids. CDR3: CASSWAAKNIQYF. CDR3 in DNA: TGTGCCAGCAGTTGGGCAGCCAAAAACATTCAGTACTTC.

This sequence joins TRBV14 and TRBJ1-2, with D hard to call. The CDR3 length is 16 residues. V shed 1 base and J shed 2 bases, with 14 bases lying between them. Germline CDR1 reads SGHDN; CDR2 reads FVKESK. In DNA, the CDR3 is TGTGCCAGCAGCCAAGGGTCCGCCTTCCCCAACTATGGCTACACCTTC. This encodes CASSQGSAFPNYGYTF.

This clonotype occurred a few times. The chain links TRBV5-1 to TRBJ1-1; D is possibly TRBD1 (6 bases). The CDR3 has 15 residues. V was clipped by 4 bases and J by 0 bases, with 13 bases between them. Germline V lookup: CDR1 SGHRS, CDR2 YFSETQ. In DNA, the CDR3 is TGCGCCAGCAGCCTACAGGGTTGGTTGAACACTGAAGCTTTCTTT. Protein: CASSLQGWLNTEAFF.